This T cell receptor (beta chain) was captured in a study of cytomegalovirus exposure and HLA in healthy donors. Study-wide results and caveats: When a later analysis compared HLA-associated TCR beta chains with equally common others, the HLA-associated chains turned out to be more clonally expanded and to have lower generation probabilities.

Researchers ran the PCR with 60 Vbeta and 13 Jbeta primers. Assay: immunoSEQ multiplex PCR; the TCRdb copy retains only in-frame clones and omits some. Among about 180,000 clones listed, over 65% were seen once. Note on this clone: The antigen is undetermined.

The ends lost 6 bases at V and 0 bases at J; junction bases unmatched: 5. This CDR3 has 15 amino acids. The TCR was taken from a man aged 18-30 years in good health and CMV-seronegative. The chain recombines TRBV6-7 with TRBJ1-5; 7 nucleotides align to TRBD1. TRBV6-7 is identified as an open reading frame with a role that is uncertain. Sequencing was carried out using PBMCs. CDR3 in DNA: TGTGCCAGCAGAACCGACAGGGTTAGCAATCAGCCCCAGCATTTT. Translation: CASRTDRVSNQPQHF.